This record looks at one T cell receptor (beta chain) sequence and its context. The junction and the germline gene differ at one end; a read error may be behind it. The CDR3 totals 13 residues. The germline CDR1 and CDR2 sequences are LGHNA and YSLEER. This sample was included in a study of shared clonotypes between healthy human individuals. TCRdb keeps only in-frame clones here, not all; method: immunoSEQ multiplex PCR. The data contain 2 million to 2.5 million clones, more than 90% of them singletons. Sequencing used naive CD4+ T cells sorted from blood. Subset given: CD45RA+ positively selected. The origin of this receptor is a man younger than 30 in good health. The chain is built from TRBV4-3 and TRBJ1-2; TRBD1 is a possible D gene (5 bases). The CDR3 here is CASSQEMAGLRLF. In nucleotides, the CDR3 is TGCGCCAGCAGCCAAGAGATGGCAGGGCTTAGACTCTTC.